A single T cell receptor (beta chain) is shown here with its context. The antigen remains undetermined. The second PCR ran about 6 to 12 cycles with a sample-barcoded 5' primer and J-beta primers. MiXCR was run by TCRdb on the 5' RACE reads, yielding one entry per CDR3 protein. The sample carries about 1,000,000 distinct CDR3 sequences, under 55% recorded once. Losses at the gene ends were 4 bases for V and 6 bases for J; bases not matched to a gene: 7. Germline CDR1 and CDR2: SGHRS and YFSETQ. The CDR3 is made up of 14 amino acids. This entry comes from a study of blood T cells in healthy people across ages. Investigators took roughly 9.5 milliliters of peripheral blood from every donor. Findings of the study overall: Naive T cell percentage showed a strong correlation with the diversity of TCR beta.

The sample consisted of blood. The chain couples TRBV5-1 to TRBJ1-2; 9 bases are shared with TRBD1. The sequence derives from an older woman in good health. CDR3 protein: CASSANRGQDGYTF. CDR3 sequence (DNA): TGCGCCAGCAGCGCAAACAGGGGGCAGGATGGCTACACCTTC.